The 32 T cell receptor beta chains listed next were all sequenced from one sample in a study of T-cell memory formation after mild COVID-19. In TCRdb, the 5' RACE reads were re-called with MiXCR into one record per CDR3 protein. The table shows 400,000 or so distinct CDR3 sequences, with 15% to 20% occurring only once. The material sequenced was PBMCs or a T cell subset sorted from them (not recorded which). The receptors come from an adult woman who had mild COVID-19 (a few samples of this study predate the infection). Cell type and time point are not known.

The CDR3 DNA reads TGTGCCAGCAGCCAATACGACGGAGGAAGAGAGCAGTTCTTC. This translates into CASSQYDGGREQFF. V gene TRBV12-3 or TRBV12-4 combines with J gene TRBJ2-1; TRBD2 is a possible D gene (5 bases). There are 14 residues in the CDR3. V lost 6 bases and J lost 10, with 19 bases in between.

The chain couples TRBV10-3 to TRBJ1-1; TRBD1 matches at 8 bases. This CDR3 is 19 amino acids long. V lost 6 bases, J lost 2 bases, and 20 bases stayed unmatched. In germline, CDR1 is ENHRY, CDR2 SYGVKD. CDR3 coding DNA: TGTGCCATCAGGGCCCTTTCTGCAGACAGGGGCTCCCAAAACACTGAAGCTTTCTTT. Its translation: CAIRALSADRGSQNTEAFF.

This clonotype showed up just a few times. The J gene is TRBJ1-1, the V gene TRBV14; a weak D match, TRBD1 (5 bases). Germline CDR1 and CDR2: SGHDN and FVKESK. The V gene lost 0 bases and the J gene lost 3 bases, with 23 bases spanning the gap. This CDR3 contains 19 residues. The CDR3 bases are TGTGCCAGCAGCCAAGAGGGTGGACAAAGCTTCGTATGGGACACTGAAGCTTTCTTT. Translating gives CASSQEGGQSFVWDTEAFF.

This rearrangement joins TRBV10-2 to TRBJ2-1, with 7 bases that match TRBD1. This CDR3 has 12 amino acids. After removal of 9 bases from V and 7 bases from J, the junction contained 6 bases not matched to a gene. Germline V CDR1 and CDR2: WSHSY, SAAADI. CDR3 sequence (DNA): TGCGCCAGTTGGACAGGAGCTAATGAGCAGTTCTTC. Translated: CASWTGANEQFF.

This clonotype has a handful of counts. This sequence joins TRBV5-1 and TRBJ2-1; D gene unclear. This CDR3 spans 13 amino acids. Germline V gives CDR1 SGHRS, CDR2 YFSETQ. V was shortened by 2 bases and J by 6 bases, with 9 bases between the two germline ends. In DNA, the CDR3 is TGCGCCAGCAGCTTTACCCGGGCCAATGAGCAGTTCTTC. It encodes CASSFTRANEQFF. Filled out from reference TRBV5-1 and TRBJ2-1, the complete variable domain reads KAGVTQTPRYLIKTRGQQVTLSCSPISGHRSVSWYQQTPGQGLQFLFEYFSETQRNKGNFPGRFSGRQFSNSRSEMNVSTLELGDSALYLCASSFTRANEQFFGPGTRLTVL.

V is TRBV9 and J is TRBJ2-7; possibly TRBD2 for D (5 bases). Germline-derived CDR1 and CDR2 are SGDLS and YYNGEE. This CDR3 is 15 amino acids long. V lost 0 bases and J lost 2, with 12 bases in between. This CDR3 is CASSVGSGRTYEQYF. CDR3 in DNA: TGTGCCAGCAGCGTAGGGTCGGGGAGAACCTACGAGCAGTACTTC.

The genes are TRBV29-1 and TRBJ1-2, with a weak D call TRBD1 (5 bases). Germline values: CDR1 SQVTM, CDR2 ANQGSEA. Trimming took off 7 bases at V and 6 bases at J, with 18 bases between the two ends. The CDR3 consists of 13 residues. The CDR3 loop reads CSGGGLGFDGYTF. The CDR3 DNA follows: TGCAGCGGGGGGGGTTTAGGTTTCGATGGCTACACCTTC.

This clonotype was observed a few times. The chain employs TRBV7-3 and TRBJ2-2, with D tentatively TRBD1 (6 bases). Germline values: CDR1 SGHTA, CDR2 FQGTGA. V was trimmed by 0 bases and J by 6 bases, leaving 11 bases between them. The CDR3 is 15 residues long. The CDR3 bases are TGTGCCAGCAGCTTAACCTTGGGGGCATCCGGGGAGCTGTTTTTT. This gives the protein CASSLTLGASGELFF.

V and J are TRBV5-1 and TRBJ1-2; D unresolved. CDR1 and CDR2 (germline): SGHRS, YFSETQ. V lost 4 bases to trimming and J lost 0 bases, with 22 bases between them. This CDR3 is 18 amino acids long. This chain's CDR3 is CASSAWGLIQNTNYGYTF. Written as DNA, the CDR3 is TGCGCCAGCAGCGCATGGGGATTGATACAGAATACTAACTATGGCTACACCTTC.

CDR3 coding DNA: TGTGCCAGCAGCCCGACTAAAAACAATGAGCAGTTCTTC. It specifies CASSPTKNNEQFF. The chain joins TRBV21-1 to TRBJ2-1; TRBD2, the table's D call, lacks a check against the DNA. TRBV21-1 is termed a pseudogene. The CDR3 runs to 13 residues.

There are a few counts of this clonotype. J is TRBJ2-2 and V is TRBV2, with D tentatively TRBD1 (5 bases). CDR3 size: 15 residues. Germline V gene lookup returns CDR1 SNHLY and CDR2 FYNNEI. Trimming removed 2 bases at V and 4 bases at J, with 11 bases between. The chain's CDR3 is CASSETGRSTGELFF. CDR3 coding DNA: TGTGCCAGCAGTGAAACAGGCCGGAGCACCGGGGAGCTGTTTTTT.

There are a few counts of this clonotype. V usage is TRBV9 and J usage is TRBJ2-2; D is perhaps TRBD2 (5 bases). CDR3 size: 14 residues. Germline lookup yields CDR1 SGDLS and CDR2 YYNGEE. Trimming cost V 0 bases and J 6 bases, with 9 bases left between them. CDR3: CASSVGGLSGELFF. The CDR3 nucleotides are TGTGCCAGCAGCGTAGGAGGACTCTCCGGGGAGCTGTTTTTT.

This clonotype was seen a handful of times. One end of the junction fails to match germline, which may point to a read error. The rearrangement uses TRBV29-1 and TRBJ2-5; D ambiguous. CDR3 size: 13 residues. Germline loops: CDR1 SQVTM, CDR2 ANQGSEA. For the CDR3, the DNA is TGCAGCGTTGAAGGAGATCTTCAAGAGATCCAGTACTTC. Encoded protein: CSVEGDLQEIQYF. The full variable domain, completed using reference TRBV29-1 and TRBJ2-5, is SAVISQKPSRDICQRGTSLTIQCQVDSQVTMMFWYRQQPGQSLTLIATANQGSEATYESGFVIDKFPISRPNLTFSTLTVSNMSPEDSSIYLCSVEGDLQEIQYFGPGTRLLVL.

This clonotype was found a few times. The chain combines TRBV18 with TRBJ1-2, with TRBD1 matching 9 bases. The germline CDR1 and CDR2 sequences are KGHSH and LQKENI. This CDR3 contains 16 residues. V trimming: 0 bases; J trimming: 5 bases; junction bases outside the gene matches: 7. CDR3 nucleotide sequence: TGTGCCAGCTCACCACCACGGACAGGGGAGGGGTATGGCTACACCTTC. Amino acid sequence: CASSPPRTGEGYGYTF.

This clonotype was counted between two and nine times. V gene TRBV5-1 combines with J gene TRBJ2-2, with 7 bases identical to TRBD1. Germline CDR1 reads SGHRS; CDR2 reads YFSETQ. The V gene end was trimmed by 3 bases and the J gene end by 4 bases; junction bases not matched to a gene: 9. The CDR3 has 16 amino acids. CDR3 in amino acids: CASSSGQERSTGELFF. In nucleotides, the CDR3 is TGCGCCAGCAGCTCTGGACAGGAACGAAGCACCGGGGAGCTGTTTTTT. The full variable domain, rest sourced from reference TRBV5-1 and TRBJ2-2, is KAGVTQTPRYLIKTRGQQVTLSCSPISGHRSVSWYQQTPGQGLQFLFEYFSETQRNKGNFPGRFSGRQFSNSRSEMNVSTLELGDSALYLCASSSGQERSTGELFFGEGSRLTVL.

This clonotype was found a few times. The chain employs TRBV12-3 or TRBV12-4 and TRBJ1-2; TRBD1 aligns across 9 bases. CDR3 size: 17 residues. With V trimmed by 8 bases and J by 1 base, 14 bases remained unmatched. The CDR3 loop reads CASRKPGQGLYNYGYTF. The CDR3, as DNA: TGTGCCAGCCGAAAGCCGGGACAGGGATTATATAACTATGGCTACACCTTC.

This clonotype was counted a few times. This chain uses TRBV28 with TRBJ1-5; D is uncertain. Germline-derived CDR1 and CDR2 are MDHEN and SYDVKM. This CDR3 has 12 residues. Deletions cut 6 bases from V and 5 bases from J, with 8 bases between. This CDR3 is CASSPPHQPQHF. The CDR3 coding sequence is TGTGCCAGCAGCCCCCCGCATCAGCCCCAGCATTTT.

The chain employs TRBV12-3 or TRBV12-4 and TRBJ1-1, with 7 bases lining up with TRBD1. The junction had 11 bases not matched to a gene; V was cut back by 5 bases and J by 8 bases. The CDR3 totals 14 residues. This CDR3 reads CASSDDRAGREAFF. In DNA, the CDR3 is TGTGCCAGCAGTGACGACAGGGCGGGTAGAGAAGCTTTCTTT.

This clonotype was seen more than once but under ten times. The chain joins TRBV20-1 to TRBJ1-1; D unclear. With 2 bases removed from V and 2 bases from J, the gap between germline ends came to 12 bases. Germline lookup yields CDR1 DFQATT and CDR2 SNEGSKA (reference sequence). The CDR3 is made up of 14 amino acids. CDR3: CSARFGVENTEAFF. DNA for the CDR3: TGCAGTGCTAGATTTGGAGTGGAAAACACTGAAGCTTTCTTT.

This CDR3 is CASSLSSRGTNTGELFF. In DNA, the CDR3 is TGTGCCAGCAGCTTGTCTTCTAGGGGAACGAACACCGGGGAGCTGTTTTTT. The rearrangement links TRBV5-5 to TRBJ2-2; D possibly corresponds to TRBD1 (5 bases). V was trimmed by 1 base and J by 0 bases, leaving 13 bases between them. Germline V gives CDR1 SGHKS, CDR2 YYEKEE (reference sequence). CDR3 length equals 17 residues.

This clonotype has just a few counts. The chain has TRBV14 and TRBJ2-1; 9 bases line up with TRBD2. Germline-derived CDR1 and CDR2 are SGHDN and FVKESK. The CDR3 is 16 amino acids. Losses at the gene ends were 3 bases for V and 3 bases for J; bases not matched to a gene: 6. The CDR3 reads CASSQRGLAVYNEQFF. CDR3 bases: TGTGCCAGCAGCCAGAGGGGACTAGCCGTCTACAATGAGCAGTTCTTC.

This chain joins TRBV6-5 and TRBJ1-2; 7 bases fit TRBD1. The trim removed 5 bases at V and 1 base at J, leaving 7 bases unmatched. Germline lookup yields CDR1 MNHEY and CDR2 SVGAGI. The CDR3 runs to 15 residues. CDR3 amino acids: CASSTLNRGNYGYTF. Here the CDR3 DNA reads TGTGCCAGCAGTACTCTGAACAGGGGTAACTATGGCTACACCTTC.

Many counts were recorded for this clonotype. This rearrangement joins TRBV7-9 to TRBJ1-5; perhaps TRBD1 as D (5 bases). The germline gives CDR1 SEHNR, CDR2 FQNEAQ (reference sequence). V lost 0 bases and J lost 7, with 10 bases in between. The CDR3 runs 14 residues. CDR3 loop: CASSLAGTGQPQHF. CDR3 bases: TGTGCCAGCAGCTTAGCTGGGACGGGCCAGCCCCAGCATTTT.

The V call is TRBV7-9, the J call TRBJ1-1; D ambiguous. Between the trimmed V and J ends, which lost 3 bases and 8 bases, there was a span of 10 bases. Germline CDR1 is SEHNR and CDR2 is FQNEAQ (reference sequence). The CDR3 totals 12 residues. CDR3 region: CASSLETDEAFF. DNA for the CDR3: TGTGCCAGCAGCTTGGAAACAGACGAAGCTTTCTTT.

The chain is built from TRBV4-3 and TRBJ2-1, with 12 nucleotides matching TRBD2. This CDR3 comprises 16 residues. Germline V CDR1 and CDR2: LGHNA, YSLEER. Germline trimming cut 4 bases from V and 9 bases from J; bases unmatched to any gene: 10. The CDR3 spells CASSPLTGLAGSEQFF. DNA of the CDR3: TGCGCCAGCAGCCCCTTGACAGGACTAGCGGGAAGTGAGCAGTTCTTC.

This clonotype was seen a few times. The chain couples TRBV6-2 or TRBV6-3 to TRBJ1-5; D uncertain. The germline V gene has CDR1 MNHEY and CDR2 SVGEGT. Trimming removed 6 bases from V and 0 bases from J, with 15 bases in between. The CDR3 sequence is 16 residues long. The CDR3 region is CASSSNILGSNQPQHF. CDR3 nucleotide sequence: TGTGCCAGCAGCTCTAACATCCTGGGTAGCAATCAGCCCCAGCATTTT.

The chain combines TRBV5-1 with TRBJ1-1; a possible D gene is TRBD1 (5 bases). This CDR3 is built from 14 residues. Germline CDR1 is SGHRS and CDR2 is YFSETQ. Trimming left V 2 bases short and J 1 base short, with 9 bases between. The CDR3 DNA reads TGCGCCAGCAGCTTCCAGGGAGGGAACACTGAAGCTTTCTTT. It encodes CASSFQGGNTEAFF.

The V gene is TRBV4-2, the J gene TRBJ2-2; 8 nucleotides align to TRBD2. With V trimmed by 4 bases and J by 3 bases, 1 base remained unmatched. Germline CDR1 and CDR2: LGHNA and YNFKEQ. This CDR3 has 14 amino acids. The CDR3: CASSLREDTGELFF. In DNA, the CDR3 is TGTGCCAGCAGCCTGCGGGAGGACACCGGGGAGCTGTTTTTT.

This clonotype was counted only a few times. The chain employs TRBV29-1 and TRBJ1-2; TRBD1 is a possible D gene (5 bases). The V gene's germline CDR1 is SQVTM and CDR2 ANQGSEA. Trimming took 3 bases from V and 4 from J, leaving 12 bases between them. The CDR3 runs 13 residues. CDR3 DNA sequence: TGCAGCGTTGATGGAGGGGATTTCTATGGCTACACCTTC. Translation gives CSVDGGDFYGYTF. Supplemented by reference TRBV29-1 and TRBJ1-2, the full variable domain reads SAVISQKPSRDICQRGTSLTIQCQVDSQVTMMFWYRQQPGQSLTLIATANQGSEATYESGFVIDKFPISRPNLTFSTLTVSNMSPEDSSIYLCSVDGGDFYGYTFGSGTRLTVV.

Note on this clonotype: The junction departs from the called germline gene at one end, perhaps through a read error. This rearrangement joins TRBV7-9 to TRBJ1-1, with 8 bases fitting TRBD1. In germline, CDR1 is SEHNR, CDR2 FQNEAQ (reference sequence). CDR3 size: 15 residues. The CDR3 sequence: CASSLRTGTNTESFF. The CDR3 DNA sequence: TGTGCCAGCAGCTTGCGGACAGGGACTAACACTGAATCTTTCTTT.

This clonotype was picked up a small number of times. This rearrangement joins TRBV27 to TRBJ1-2; 8 bases fit TRBD1. Germline V gives CDR1 MNHEY, CDR2 SMNVEV (reference sequence). This CDR3 contains 16 residues. V was clipped by 5 bases and J by 8 bases; unmatched bases: 16. DNA of the CDR3: TGTGCCAGCAGTCGAACCGGACAGGGAGGGCAGCTGGGCTACACCTTC. The encoded protein is CASSRTGQGGQLGYTF.

This clonotype has just a few counts. CDR3 residues: CASSYIPRVGLQNYGYTF. The CDR3 bases are TGTGCCAGCAGTTACATCCCAAGGGTCGGGCTGCAAAACTATGGCTACACCTTC. The chain is built from TRBV6-5 and TRBJ1-2; unclear D gene. Germline V gene lookup returns CDR1 MNHEY and CDR2 SVGAGI. V was cut by 2 bases and J by 2 bases, with 21 bases left in between. The CDR3 contains 18 residues.